The clone carrying this T cell receptor (beta chain) came up once. The antigen is not known. This sample stems from a study of T cell responses to AZD1222 COVID-19 vaccine. Study-wide context: Second-dose groups at about 4 or about 12 weeks were pooled.

V was pared by 0 bases and J by 5 bases, with 4 bases of the junction left unmatched. The CDR3 runs to 14 residues. From germline, CDR1 is SGHRS and CDR2 YFSETQ. Clones were sequenced by immunoSEQ multiplex PCR, and TCRdb holds only the in-frame ones, with some missing. The table has around 78,000 clones, about nine tenths seen once; the top ten hold roughly a quarter. General study results and limits: Most donors were white British and more were female, and clonal diversity was possibly underestimated.

The source is an adult in good health. The sequencing here drew on peripheral blood, taken on day 0 of AZD1222 vaccination. The genes are TRBV5-1 and TRBJ2-5; 7 bases agree with TRBD2. The CDR3 region has the DNA TGCGCCAGCAGCTTGGGACTAGCAGGGGAGACCCAGTACTTC. Residues: CASSLGLAGETQYF.